Following are 18 T cell receptor beta chains from one sample sequenced in a study of blood T cell repertoires in COVID-19. Sequenced by immunoSEQ multiplex PCR; TCRdb stores in-frame clones only, minus some. The data show around 250,000 clones, around 91% seen once. Source material: peripheral blood. The receptors stem from a woman in her fifties or sixties with COVID-19, enrolled during active disease.

V and J are TRBV7-3 and TRBJ2-5; D not resolved. Germline V gives CDR1 SGHTA, CDR2 FQGTGA. The CDR3 has 15 amino acids. The V end lost 1 base, the J end lost 3 bases, and 12 bases lay between the germline ends. The chain's CDR3 is CASSLIGRPEETQYF. The CDR3 DNA reads as TGTGCCAGCAGCTTAATCGGTCGTCCTGAAGAGACCCAGTACTTC.

The chain carries TRBV21-1 and TRBJ2-5; the table's D call, TRBD1, has no DNA check behind it. TRBV21-1 is classified as a pseudogene. The CDR3 runs 14 residues. CDR3 sequence: CASSRDRGRETQYF. The CDR3 DNA sequence: TGTGCCAGCAGCAGAGACAGGGGGCGAGAGACCCAGTACTTC.

This rearrangement joins TRBV7-2 to TRBJ2-3; 9 bases line up with TRBD2. V lost 4 bases to trimming and J lost 2 bases; unmatched junction nucleotides: 7. The CDR3 runs 16 residues. Germline V gives CDR1 SGHTA, CDR2 FQGNSA. This CDR3 reads CASSYSGGAATDTQYF. The CDR3 DNA sequence: TGTGCCAGCAGCTATAGCGGGGGTGCCGCCACAGATACGCAGTATTTT.

This chain links TRBV16 with TRBJ1-4; D gene uncertain. The germline gives CDR1 KGHSY, CDR2 FQNENV. The CDR3 covers 14 residues. The ends were cut back, 0 bases at V and 7 bases at J, with 9 bases in the middle. CDR3 coding DNA: TGTGCCAGCAGCCAATCGACCGGCGGTGAAAAACTGTTTTTT. Protein: CASSQSTGGEKLFF.

This clone was detected a few times. The chain couples TRBV30 to TRBJ1-5, with no clear D. Trimming removed 3 bases at V and 3 bases at J, with 15 bases between. CDR3 length equals 15 residues. Germline lookup yields CDR1 GTSNPN and CDR2 SVGIG (reference sequence). The CDR3 protein is CAWSFGSGSNQPQHF. CDR3 DNA sequence: TGTGCCTGGAGCTTTGGAAGCGGATCCAATCAGCCCCAGCATTTT.

This chain joins TRBV2 and TRBJ1-2; D may be TRBD1 (6 bases). The germline V and J ends were trimmed by 6 bases and 6 bases, with 17 bases remaining between them. The germline CDR1 and CDR2 sequences are SNHLY and FYNNEI. The CDR3 runs to 14 residues. CDR3 loop: CASSKRGRGDGYTF. As DNA, the CDR3 is TGTGCCAGCAGCAAACGTGGCAGGGGTGATGGCTACACCTTC. Together with reference TRBV2 and TRBJ1-2, the CDR3 gives the full variable domain: EPEVTQTPSHQVTQMGQEVILRCVPISNHLYFYWYRQILGQKVEFLVSFYNNEISEKSEIFDDQFSVERPDGSNFTLKIRSTKLEDSAMYFCASSKRGRGDGYTFGSGTRLTVV.

V and J are TRBV19 and TRBJ1-2; maybe TRBD1 (6 bases). V lost 6 bases and J 8 bases, leaving 22 bases between the germline ends. Germline V gene data show CDR1 as LNHDA and CDR2 as SQIVND (reference sequence). The CDR3 length is 15 residues. CDR3 region: CASSEQRDNLGGYTF. For the CDR3, the DNA is TGTGCCAGTAGCGAACAAAGGGACAACCTAGGAGGCTACACCTTC.

This clone was seen only once. The chain joins TRBV29-1 to TRBJ1-2, with TRBD1 matching over 7 bases. The CDR3 runs 12 residues. The trim removed 3 bases at V and 4 bases at J, leaving 2 bases unmatched. Germline CDR1 is SQVTM and CDR2 is ANQGSEA. The CDR3 DNA sequence: TGCAGCGTTGAGACAGGGACCTATGGCTACACCTTC. Its translation is CSVETGTYGYTF. Full variable domain (remainder filled in from reference TRBV29-1 and TRBJ1-2): SAVISQKPSRDICQRGTSLTIQCQVDSQVTMMFWYRQQPGQSLTLIATANQGSEATYESGFVIDKFPISRPNLTFSTLTVSNMSPEDSSIYLCSVETGTYGYTFGSGTRLTVV.

V gene TRBV3-1 (or the pseudogene TRBV3-2) combines with J gene TRBJ2-2; 13 nucleotides agree with TRBD2. The CDR3 extends over 15 amino acids. Germline CDR1 and CDR2: LGHDT and YNNKEL (reference sequence). V gave up 4 bases and J gave up 6 bases; unmatched junction bases: 2. The CDR3 loop reads CASSPGTSGAGELFF. CDR3 DNA: TGTGCCAGCAGCCCTGGGACTAGCGGGGCCGGGGAGCTGTTTTTT.

The V gene is TRBV18, the J gene TRBJ2-7; 9 nucleotides line up with TRBD1. Germline trimming cut 2 bases from V and 12 bases from J; bases unmatched to any gene: 5. CDR3 length: 12 amino acids. Germline V CDR1 and CDR2: KGHSH, LQKENI. The CDR3 is CASSPGQGKGYF. In DNA, the CDR3 is TGTGCCAGCTCACCAGGACAGGGGAAGGGGTACTTC.

This chain uses TRBV12-5 with TRBJ1-5; 9 nucleotides match TRBD1. The CDR3 has 18 residues. Trimming cost V 5 bases and J 0 bases; bases outside gene matches: 11. Germline values: CDR1 LGHNT, CDR2 FRNRAP. As DNA, the CDR3 is TGTGCTAGTGGTCCAGGGACAGGGTTTGAGGGTAGCAATCAGCCCCAGCATTTT. Protein sequence: CASGPGTGFEGSNQPQHF.

The chain couples TRBV5-1 to TRBJ1-1, with unresolved D. In germline, CDR1 is SGHRS, CDR2 YFSETQ. The CDR3 length is 15 residues. Trimming stripped 4 bases from V and 0 bases from J, with 13 bases between. CDR3 in amino acids: CASSPGRRVNTEAFF. CDR3 sequence (DNA): TGCGCCAGCAGCCCAGGCCGGCGGGTGAACACTGAAGCTTTCTTT.

This chain connects TRBV4-1 to TRBJ1-6; TRBD1 matches 9 bases. This CDR3 contains 16 residues. Germline CDR1 MGHRA, CDR2 YSYEKL. Trimming at V came to 1 base and at J to 7 bases, leaving 5 bases not matched to a gene. CDR3 protein: CASSQVETGGNSPLHF. The CDR3 DNA reads as TGCGCCAGCAGCCAAGTAGAGACAGGGGGAAATTCACCCCTCCACTTT.

This clone was observed once. The chain combines TRBV11-2 with TRBJ1-3, with D possibly being TRBD1 (5 bases). Trimming took off 6 bases at V and 1 base at J, with 13 bases between the two ends. Germline loops: CDR1 SGHAT, CDR2 FQNNGV. The CDR3 consists of 15 residues. The CDR3 is CASSSTGGSGNTIYF. The CDR3 DNA is TGTGCCAGCAGTTCCACCGGGGGATCTGGAAACACCATATATTTT.

This clone was counted once. This chain links TRBV19 with TRBJ2-6; 8 nucleotides line up with TRBD1. From germline, CDR1 is LNHDA and CDR2 SQIVND (reference sequence). V trimming: 6 bases; J trimming: 0 bases; junction bases outside the gene matches: 10. The CDR3 has 18 amino acids. As DNA, the CDR3 is TGTGCCAGTAGCTTTTCCGGGACAGGATTCTCTGGGGCCAACGTCCTGACTTTC. Protein sequence: CASSFSGTGFSGANVLTF.

This chain uses TRBV7-2 with TRBJ1-5; D possibly corresponds to TRBD1 (6 bases). V lost 1 base and J 6 bases, leaving 7 bases between the germline ends. Per germline, CDR1 SGHTA and CDR2 FQGNSA. There are 13 residues in the CDR3. The CDR3 region is CASSLDRVQPQHF. For the CDR3, the DNA is TGTGCCAGCAGCTTAGACAGGGTTCAGCCCCAGCATTTT.

The chain carries TRBV29-1 and TRBJ2-3; 7 bases map to TRBD1. Trimming took 5 bases from V and 0 from J; bases not matched to a gene: 2. The CDR3 sequence is 13 residues long. Germline-derived CDR1 and CDR2 are SQVTM and ANQGSEA. As DNA, the CDR3 is TGCAGCGTTAGGGACAGTAGCACAGATACGCAGTATTTT. Protein sequence: CSVRDSSTDTQYF.

The genes are TRBV7-9 and TRBJ2-1, with 8 nucleotides matching TRBD2. The CDR3 is 15 residues long. The V gene end was trimmed by 6 bases and the J gene end by 7 bases; junction bases not matched to a gene: 11. Looked up from germline, CDR1 is SEHNR and CDR2 is FQNEAQ (reference sequence). The CDR3 loop is CASSPSGLASNEQFF. The CDR3 DNA is TGTGCCAGCAGTCCAAGTGGACTAGCCTCTAATGAGCAGTTCTTC.